This T cell receptor (beta chain) was sequenced for a study of cytomegalovirus exposure and HLA in healthy donors. About the research overall: A prior study identified 120 million or so unique TCR beta sequences from roughly 180 million T cells. General study points: A later look showed TCR association rates differing by HLA locus, highest for DRB1 and lowest for HLA-C.

CDR1 is SGHRS, CDR2 YFSETQ, per germline. The CDR3 is made up of 11 amino acids. V lost 4 bases, J lost 12 bases, and 11 bases lay in between. Comments on this clone: Its target is unknown.

In the PCR, 60 Vbeta and 13 Jbeta primers were used. Data came from immunoSEQ multiplex PCR; TCRdb stores just in-frame clones and leaves some out. The repertoire holds 150,000 to 200,000 clones, with approximately 85% as singletons. The chain joins TRBV5-1 to TRBJ2-1; D ambiguous. This receptor was obtained from a woman aged 45-65 years in good health and CMV-seronegative. The sequencing sample was made of PBMCs. The CDR3 region is CASSLELRQFF. CDR3 coding DNA: TGCGCCAGCAGCCTGGAGTTGCGGCAGTTCTTC.